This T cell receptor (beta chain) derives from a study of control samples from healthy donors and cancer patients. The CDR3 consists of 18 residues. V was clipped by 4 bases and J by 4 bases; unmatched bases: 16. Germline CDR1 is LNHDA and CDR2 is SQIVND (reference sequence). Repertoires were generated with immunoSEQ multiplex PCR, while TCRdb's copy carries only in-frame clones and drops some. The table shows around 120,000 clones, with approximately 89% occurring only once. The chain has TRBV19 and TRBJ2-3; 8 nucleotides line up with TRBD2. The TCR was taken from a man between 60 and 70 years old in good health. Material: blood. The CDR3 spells CASSRGGPRGAISDTQYF. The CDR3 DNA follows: TGTGCCAGTAGTAGGGGCGGGCCGCGGGGGGCAATTTCAGATACGCAGTATTTT.